This T cell receptor (beta chain) was observed in a study of cytomegalovirus exposure and HLA in healthy donors. PCR was performed using 60 Vbeta and 13 Jbeta primers. Method: immunoSEQ multiplex PCR; TCRdb's copy keeps in-frame clones and lacks some. The sample has some 180,000 clones, over 65% seen once. Study results and limitations: Most TCR sequences proved rare, with some public TCRs found in many donors. The classifier reportedly diagnosed cytomegalovirus status with high sensitivity and specificity.

With regard to this clone: Its antigen is as yet unknown.

CDR3 length: 11 residues. CDR1 and CDR2 (germline): MNHNS, SASEGT. The origin of this receptor is a man younger than 35 in good health and CMV-seronegative. Source material: PBMCs. The rearrangement joins TRBV6-1 to TRBJ1-1; no clear D. CDR3 bases: TGTGCGACTGGTACGAACACTGAAGCTTTCTTT. This encodes CATGTNTEAFF.